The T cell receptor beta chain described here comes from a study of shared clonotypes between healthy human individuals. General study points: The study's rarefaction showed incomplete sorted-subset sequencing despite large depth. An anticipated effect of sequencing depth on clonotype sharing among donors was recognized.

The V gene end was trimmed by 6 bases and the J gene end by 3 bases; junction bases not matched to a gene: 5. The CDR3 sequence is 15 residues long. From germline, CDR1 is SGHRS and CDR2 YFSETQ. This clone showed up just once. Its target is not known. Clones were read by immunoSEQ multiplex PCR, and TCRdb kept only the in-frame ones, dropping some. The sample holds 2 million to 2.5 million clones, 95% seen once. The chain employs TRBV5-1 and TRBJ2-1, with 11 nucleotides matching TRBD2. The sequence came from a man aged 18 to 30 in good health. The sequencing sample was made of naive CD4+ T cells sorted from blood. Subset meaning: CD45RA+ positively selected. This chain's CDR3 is CASIGTSGVYNEQFF. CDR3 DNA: TGCGCCAGCATCGGGACTAGCGGCGTCTACAATGAGCAGTTCTTC.